Presented here are 19 T cell receptor beta chains from one specimen sequenced in a study of T cells in Graves' hyperthyroidism and ophthalmopathy. Amplification targeted TCR beta CDR3 regions from RNA transcripts. In the first-round RT-PCR of the TCR CDR3, the HTBI primer set was used. TCRdb reprocessed the multiplex PCR reads via MiXCR and lists one record per CDR3 protein. Of around 530,000 distinct CDR3 sequences listed, about 15% are singletons. Sequencing was done on a sample of blood. The source is a woman between 18 and 30 years old with Graves' ophthalmopathy.

The genes are TRBV20-1 and TRBJ2-3, with 16 bases fitting TRBD2. This CDR3 comprises 17 residues. From germline, CDR1 is DFQATT and CDR2 SNEGSKA (reference sequence). V dropped 1 base and J dropped 1; count of bases not matched to a gene: 2. CDR3 loop: CSARGGTSGGGTDTQYF. CDR3 nucleotides: TGCAGTGCTAGAGGAGGGACTAGCGGGGGGGGCACAGATACGCAGTATTTT.

The V gene is TRBV11-1, the J gene TRBJ2-1; 10 bases map to TRBD2. With 5 bases clipped from V and 8 bases from J, the junction kept 9 bases outside the gene matches. The CDR3 totals 15 residues. Germline-derived CDR1 and CDR2 are SGHAT and FQDESV (reference sequence). CDR3 amino acids: CASSPRERGGYEQFF. The CDR3 nucleotides read TGTGCCAGCAGCCCCCGGGAGCGGGGGGGATATGAGCAGTTCTTC.

This chain uses TRBV11-1 with TRBJ2-3; 8 bases are shared with TRBD1. Germline CDR1 SGHAT, CDR2 FQDESV (reference sequence). The V segment lost 6 bases and the J segment 0 bases; nucleotides outside the gene matches: 5. This CDR3 has 15 amino acids. In DNA, the CDR3 is TGTGCCAGCAGTTTCCGGACAGGGAGCACAGATACGCAGTATTTT. Its translation is CASSFRTGSTDTQYF.

This clonotype has ten or more counts. The chain recombines TRBV28 with TRBJ2-1, with D possibly called TRBD1 or TRBD2 (6 bases each). The CDR3 has 14 amino acids. Germline V gives CDR1 MDHEN, CDR2 SYDVKM. V gave up 3 bases and J gave up 15 bases, with 21 bases separating them. CDR3 region: CASSLGAAGTAPFF. The CDR3 bases are TGTGCCAGCAGTTTGGGGGCGGCGGGGACCGCGCCGTTCTTC.

This clonotype was observed a few times. The rearrangement links TRBV6-2 or TRBV6-3 to TRBJ2-1, with TRBD2 matching 9 bases. Germline CDR1 and CDR2: MNHEY and SVGEGT. The CDR3 runs 14 residues. The junction had 3 bases not matched to a gene; V was cut back by 5 bases and J by 4 bases. In nucleotides, the CDR3 is TGTGCCAGCAGTGGGACTAGCACTTACAATGAGCAGTTCTTC. Its protein product is CASSGTSTYNEQFF.

V gene TRBV3-1 combines with J gene TRBJ2-1, with TRBD2 as a possible D gene (6 bases). The CDR3 totals 13 residues. V lost 4 bases and J 7 bases, leaving 11 bases between the germline ends. Germline CDR1 reads LGHDT; CDR2 reads YNNKEL (reference sequence). The CDR3 bases are TGTGCCAGCAGCCCCCAAGGAGGGAATGAGCAGTTCTTC. This sequence encodes CASSPQGGNEQFF.

This clonotype was seen at least ten times. This chain connects TRBV28 to TRBJ1-1; D is undetermined. The V end was cut by 2 bases, the J end by 4 bases, with 11 bases between. The CDR3 spans 14 residues. Germline values: CDR1 MDHEN, CDR2 SYDVKM. The CDR3 coding sequence is TGTGCCAGCAGTTTAGCCGCTTTAAGCACTGAAGCTTTCTTT. Translation: CASSLAALSTEAFF.

In its sample, this clonotype was seen many times. The gene calls are TRBV6-1 and TRBJ1-1; TRBD1 aligns across 7 bases. The CDR3 loop spans 13 amino acids. The ends lost 5 bases at V and 8 bases at J; junction bases unmatched: 8. Germline V lookup: CDR1 MNHNS, CDR2 SASEGT. This CDR3 is CASSSGGGQEAFF. The CDR3 DNA is TGTGCCAGCAGTTCCGGAGGGGGACAGGAAGCTTTCTTT.

This clonotype was detected only a few times. V gene TRBV5-1 combines with J gene TRBJ2-5; possible D gene TRBD2, 6 bases. This CDR3 is 15 amino acids long. The V and J ends lost 0 bases and 4 bases respectively, with 13 bases between them. Germline CDR1 SGHRS, CDR2 YFSETQ. The CDR3 DNA is TGCGCCAGCAGCTTGGAGGGAGGTAGCAGAGAGACCCAGTACTTC. Its protein product is CASSLEGGSRETQYF.

This clonotype was counted many times. The CDR3 DNA reads TGTGCCAGCAGCTTAGATGGACAGTCCCAAGAGACCCAGTACTTC. Translated, it gives CASSLDGQSQETQYF. This sequence joins TRBV11-2 and TRBJ2-5; TRBD1 might be the D (6 bases). Germline-derived CDR1 and CDR2 are SGHAT and FQNNGV. V shed 0 bases and J shed 1 base, with 9 bases lying between them. CDR3 length equals 15 residues.

This clonotype was counted between two and nine times. The V call is TRBV30, the J call TRBJ2-7; D perhaps matches TRBD1 (7 bases). This CDR3 is 15 amino acids long. Germline assignment: CDR1 GTSNPN and CDR2 SVGIG (reference sequence). V lost 3 bases and J lost 3, with 18 bases in between. The chain's CDR3 is CAWSYPQGGGYEQYF. CDR3 nucleotide sequence: TGTGCCTGGAGCTATCCCCAGGGGGGAGGCTACGAGCAGTACTTC.

This clonotype was seen more than once but under ten times. The chain has TRBV29-1 and TRBJ1-2; 9 nucleotides line up with TRBD1. With V trimmed by 4 bases and J by 5 bases, 5 bases remained unmatched. This CDR3 is built from 13 residues. The germline V gene encodes CDR1 SQVTM and CDR2 ANQGSEA. The CDR3, as DNA: TGCAGCGTTGCCGGGACAGGGCCTTATGGCTACACCTTC. This translates into CSVAGTGPYGYTF.

The chain has TRBV29-1 and TRBJ2-5, with D perhaps matching TRBD2 (6 bases). The germline CDR1 and CDR2 sequences are SQVTM and ANQGSEA. Trimming stripped 3 bases from V and 1 base from J, with 9 bases between. This CDR3 contains 13 residues. The CDR3 loop is CSVEGLSQETQYF. The CDR3 DNA reads TGCAGCGTTGAGGGACTGAGCCAAGAGACCCAGTACTTC.

V and J are TRBV10-3 and TRBJ2-1; 11 bases line up with TRBD2. Germline V gene lookup returns CDR1 ENHRY and CDR2 SYGVKD. The CDR3 covers 17 residues. V was pared by 6 bases and J by 8 bases, with 15 bases of the junction left unmatched. The CDR3 DNA follows: TGTGCCATCAGAAAAGGAACTAGCGGGGGCCTTGGCGATGAGCAGTTCTTC. It encodes CAIRKGTSGGLGDEQFF.

This clonotype was counted between two and nine times. The chain couples TRBV5-1 to TRBJ2-7; 8 positions match TRBD1. Trimming removed 4 bases from V and 2 bases from J; junction bases left unmatched: 8. CDR1 is SGHRS and CDR2 is YFSETQ in the germline V gene. This CDR3 contains 15 residues. The CDR3 coding sequence is TGCGCCAGCAGCCCGACCGGGACAGGAACCTACGAGCAGTACTTC. The encoded protein is CASSPTGTGTYEQYF.

This chain joins TRBV10-3 and TRBJ1-2; 7 bases map to TRBD1. CDR3 length equals 14 residues. From germline, CDR1 is ENHRY and CDR2 SYGVKD. With V trimmed by 3 bases and J by 0 bases, 1 base remained unmatched. The CDR3 DNA reads TGTGCCATCAGTGATACAGGGGCTAACTATGGCTACACCTTC. It is translated as CAISDTGANYGYTF.

This clonotype was found many times. The V gene is TRBV2, the J gene TRBJ1-5, with D maybe TRBD1 (5 bases). V lost 4 bases, J lost 3 bases, and 10 bases lay in between. This CDR3 spans 14 amino acids. CDR1 is SNHLY and CDR2 is FYNNEI in the germline V gene. Written as DNA, the CDR3 is TGTGCCAGCAGTGGGGACGGACTCAATCAGCCCCAGCATTTT. It translates to CASSGDGLNQPQHF.

This chain uses TRBV27 with TRBJ2-5; 7 bases are a match to TRBD2. The CDR3 consists of 15 residues. V shed 6 bases, J shed 5 bases, and the junction held 12 bases outside the gene matches. CDR1 and CDR2 (germline): MNHEY, SMNVEV (reference sequence). CDR3 loop: CASRAGVVDSETQYF. DNA of the CDR3: TGTGCCAGCAGGGCGGGGGTAGTGGATTCGGAGACCCAGTACTTC.

This clonotype was picked up a small number of times. The chain carries TRBV15 and TRBJ1-2, with D hard to call. The ends were cut back, 0 bases at V and 4 bases at J, with 12 bases in the middle. CDR3 size: 15 residues. CDR1 is LNHNV and CDR2 is YYDKDF in the germline V gene (reference sequence). DNA for the CDR3: TGTGCCACCAGCAGAGATGGTGCAGGAGGCTATGGCTACACCTTC. Protein sequence: CATSRDGAGGYGYTF. The full variable domain, with the rest looked up from reference TRBV15 and TRBJ1-2, is DAMVIQNPRYQVTQFGKPVTLSCSQTLNHNVMYWYQQKSSQAPKLLFHYYDKDFNNEADTPDNFQSRRPNTSFCFLDIRSPGLGDTAMYLCATSRDGAGGYGYTFGSGTRLTVV.